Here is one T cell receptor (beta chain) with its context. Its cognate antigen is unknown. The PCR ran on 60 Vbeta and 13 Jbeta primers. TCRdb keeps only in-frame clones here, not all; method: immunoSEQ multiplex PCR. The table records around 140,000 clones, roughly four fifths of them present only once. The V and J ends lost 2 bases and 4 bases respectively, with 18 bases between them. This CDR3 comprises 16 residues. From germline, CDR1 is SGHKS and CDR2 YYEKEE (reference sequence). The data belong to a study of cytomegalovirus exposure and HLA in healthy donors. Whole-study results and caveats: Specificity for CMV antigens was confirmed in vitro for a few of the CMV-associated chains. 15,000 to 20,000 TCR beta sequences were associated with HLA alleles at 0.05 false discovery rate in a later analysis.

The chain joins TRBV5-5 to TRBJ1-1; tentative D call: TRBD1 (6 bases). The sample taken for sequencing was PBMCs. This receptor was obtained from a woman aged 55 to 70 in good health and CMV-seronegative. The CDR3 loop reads CASSLQGRIAGTEAFF. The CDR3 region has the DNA TGTGCCAGCAGCTTACAGGGTAGAATTGCCGGCACTGAAGCTTTCTTT.